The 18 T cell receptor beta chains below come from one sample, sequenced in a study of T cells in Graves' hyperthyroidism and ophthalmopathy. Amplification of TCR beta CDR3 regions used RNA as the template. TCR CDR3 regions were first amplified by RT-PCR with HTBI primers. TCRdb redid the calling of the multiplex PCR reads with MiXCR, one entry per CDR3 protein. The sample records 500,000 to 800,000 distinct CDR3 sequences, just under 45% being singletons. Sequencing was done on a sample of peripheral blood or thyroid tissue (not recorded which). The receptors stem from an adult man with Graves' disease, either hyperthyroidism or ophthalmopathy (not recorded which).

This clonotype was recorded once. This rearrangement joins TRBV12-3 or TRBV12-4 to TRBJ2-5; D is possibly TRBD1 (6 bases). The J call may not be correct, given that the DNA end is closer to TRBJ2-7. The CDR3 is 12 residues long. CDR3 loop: CASRRAGDEQYF. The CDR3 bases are TGTGCCAGCAGGCGAGCAGGGGACGAGCAGTACTTC.

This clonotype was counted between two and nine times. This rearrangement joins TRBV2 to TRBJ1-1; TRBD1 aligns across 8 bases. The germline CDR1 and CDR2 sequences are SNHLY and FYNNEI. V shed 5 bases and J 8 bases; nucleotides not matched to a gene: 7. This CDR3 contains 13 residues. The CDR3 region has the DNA TGTGCCAGCAGTTACTCGGGGACAGGCGAAGCTTTCTTT. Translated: CASSYSGTGEAFF.

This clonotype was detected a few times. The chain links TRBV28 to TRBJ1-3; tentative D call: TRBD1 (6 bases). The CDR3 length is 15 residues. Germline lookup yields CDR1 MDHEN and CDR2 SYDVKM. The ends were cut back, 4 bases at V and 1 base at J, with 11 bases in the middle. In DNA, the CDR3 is TGTGCCAGCAGTTCACCCGGGACATCTGGAAACACCATATATTTT. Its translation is CASSSPGTSGNTIYF. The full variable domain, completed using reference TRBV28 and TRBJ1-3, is DVKVTQSSRYLVKRTGEKVFLECVQDMDHENMFWYRQDPGLGLRLIYFSYDVKMKEKGDIPEGYSVSREKKERFSLILESASTNQTSMYLCASSSPGTSGNTIYFGEGSWLTVV.

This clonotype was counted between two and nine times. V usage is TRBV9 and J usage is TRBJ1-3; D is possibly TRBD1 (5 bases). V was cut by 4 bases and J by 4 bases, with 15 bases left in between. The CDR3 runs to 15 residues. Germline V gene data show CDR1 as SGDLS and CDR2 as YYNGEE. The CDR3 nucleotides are TGTGCCAGCAGCCAGATAGGGGTGGAAGGAAACACCATATATTTT. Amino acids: CASSQIGVEGNTIYF.

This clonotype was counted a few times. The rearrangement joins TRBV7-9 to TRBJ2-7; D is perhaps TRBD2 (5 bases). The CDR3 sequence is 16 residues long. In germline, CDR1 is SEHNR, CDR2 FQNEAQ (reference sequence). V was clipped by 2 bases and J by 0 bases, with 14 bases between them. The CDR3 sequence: CASSLPGKAPSYEQYF. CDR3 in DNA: TGTGCCAGCAGCTTACCGGGAAAGGCCCCCTCCTACGAGCAGTACTTC.

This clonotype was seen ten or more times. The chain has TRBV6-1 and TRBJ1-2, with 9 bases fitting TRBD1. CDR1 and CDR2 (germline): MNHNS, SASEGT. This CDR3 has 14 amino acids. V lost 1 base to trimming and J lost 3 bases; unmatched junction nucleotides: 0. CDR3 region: CASSEGQGDYGYTF. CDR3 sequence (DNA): TGTGCCAGCAGTGAAGGACAGGGGGACTATGGCTACACCTTC.

CDR3: CSDESSVLEAFF. CDR3 in DNA: TGCAGCGATGAGTCCAGCGTACTTGAAGCTTTCTTT. The chain joins TRBV29-1 to TRBJ1-1, with D unresolved. CDR1 SQVTM and CDR2 ANQGSEA come from the germline V gene. The CDR3 is made up of 12 amino acids. Trimming removed 7 bases from V and 7 bases from J, with 16 bases in between.

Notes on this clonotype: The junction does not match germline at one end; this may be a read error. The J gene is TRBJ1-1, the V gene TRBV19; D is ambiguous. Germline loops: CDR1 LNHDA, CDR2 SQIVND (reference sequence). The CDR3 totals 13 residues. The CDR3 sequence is CASSISWETEASF. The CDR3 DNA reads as TGTGCCAGTAGTATTTCTTGGGAAACTGAAGCTTCCTTT. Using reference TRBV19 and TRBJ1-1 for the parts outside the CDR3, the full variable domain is DGGITQSPKYLFRKEGQNVTLSCEQNLNHDAMYWYRQDPGQGLRLIYYSQIVNDFQKGDIAEGYSVSREKKESFPLTVTSAQKNPTAFYLCASSISWETEASFGQGTRLTVV.

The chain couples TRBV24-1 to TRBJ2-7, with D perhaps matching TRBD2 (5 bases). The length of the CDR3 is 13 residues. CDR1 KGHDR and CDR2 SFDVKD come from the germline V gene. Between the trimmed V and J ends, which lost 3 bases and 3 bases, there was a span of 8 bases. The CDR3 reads CATSDTGNYEQYF. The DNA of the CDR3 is TGTGCCACCAGTGATACGGGAAACTACGAGCAGTACTTC.

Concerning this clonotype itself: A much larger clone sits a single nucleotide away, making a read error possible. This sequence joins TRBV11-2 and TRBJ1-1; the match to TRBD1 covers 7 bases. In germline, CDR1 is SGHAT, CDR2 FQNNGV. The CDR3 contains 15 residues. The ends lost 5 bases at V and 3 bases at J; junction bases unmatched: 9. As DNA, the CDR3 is TGTGCCAGCAGCCGAGGTTGGGACAGATACACTGAAGCTTTCTTT. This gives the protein CASSRGWDRYTEAFF. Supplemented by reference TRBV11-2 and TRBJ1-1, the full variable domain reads EAGVAQSPRYKIIEKRQSVAFWCNPISGHATLYWYQQILGQGPKLLIQFQNNGVVDDSQLPKDRFSAERLKGVDSTLKIQPAKLEDSAVYLCASSRGWDRYTEAFFGQGTRLTVV.

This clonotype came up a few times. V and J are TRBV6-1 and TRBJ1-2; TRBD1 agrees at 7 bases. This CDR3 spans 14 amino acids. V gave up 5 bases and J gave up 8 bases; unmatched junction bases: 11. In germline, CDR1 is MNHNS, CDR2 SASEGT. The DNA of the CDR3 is TGTGCCAGCAGTTTATCTTCGACAGGGCGAGGCTACACCTTC. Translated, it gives CASSLSSTGRGYTF.

CDR3 residues: CSVEAQGPGYTF. The CDR3 DNA reads TGCAGCGTTGAGGCACAGGGTCCGGGCTACACCTTC. The chain couples TRBV29-1 to TRBJ1-2, with D possibly matching TRBD1 (6 bases). Germline-derived CDR1 and CDR2 are SQVTM and ANQGSEA. The CDR3 consists of 12 residues. With 3 bases removed from V and 8 bases from J, the gap between germline ends came to 13 bases.

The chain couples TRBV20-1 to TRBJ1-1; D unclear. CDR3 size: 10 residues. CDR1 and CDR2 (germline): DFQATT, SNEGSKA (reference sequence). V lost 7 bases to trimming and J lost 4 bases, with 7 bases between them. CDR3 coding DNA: TGCAGTGATCCCTTCACTGAAGCTTTCTTT. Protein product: CSDPFTEAFF.

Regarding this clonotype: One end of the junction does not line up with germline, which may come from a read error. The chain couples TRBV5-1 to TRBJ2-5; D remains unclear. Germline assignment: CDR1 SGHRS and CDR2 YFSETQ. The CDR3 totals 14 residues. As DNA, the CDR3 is TGTGCCAGCAGCTTGGCTCAGGATAAAGAGACCCAGTACTTC. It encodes CASSLAQDKETQYF.

CDR3: CASSIQTGDGYGYTF. The CDR3 region has the DNA TGTGCCAGTAGTATCCAGACAGGGGACGGCTATGGCTACACCTTC. This chain uses TRBV19 with TRBJ1-2, with TRBD1 matching 8 bases. Trimming at V came to 3 bases and at J to 4 bases, leaving 7 bases not matched to a gene. Germline V gene sequence: CDR1 LNHDA, CDR2 SQIVND (reference sequence). This CDR3 has 15 residues.

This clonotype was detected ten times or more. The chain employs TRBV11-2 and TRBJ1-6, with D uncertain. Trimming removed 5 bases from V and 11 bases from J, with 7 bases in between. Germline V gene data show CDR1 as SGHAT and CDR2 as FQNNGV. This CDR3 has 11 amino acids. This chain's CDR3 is CASSRGAPLHF. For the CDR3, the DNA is TGTGCCAGCAGCCGGGGAGCACCCCTCCACTTT.

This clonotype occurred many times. DNA of the CDR3: TGCAGTGCTACGGCTAGCGGGAGTTTAGAGACCCAGTACTTC. Protein: CSATASGSLETQYF. V gene TRBV20-1 combines with J gene TRBJ2-5; 10 bases match TRBD2. Per the germline V gene, CDR1 is DFQATT and CDR2 is SNEGSKA (reference sequence). The J segment lost 4 bases and the V segment lost 4 bases, leaving 6 bases of the junction unmatched. CDR3 length: 14 residues.

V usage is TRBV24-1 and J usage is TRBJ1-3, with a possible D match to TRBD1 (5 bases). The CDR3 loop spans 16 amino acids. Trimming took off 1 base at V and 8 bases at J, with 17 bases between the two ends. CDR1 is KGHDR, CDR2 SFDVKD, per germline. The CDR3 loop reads CATSDLSGNYGYTIYF. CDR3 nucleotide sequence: TGTGCCACCAGTGATTTATCAGGGAACTATGGCTACACCATATATTTT.